This is a list of T cell receptor beta chains from one sample in a study of CD8 T cells in Susac syndrome. Using its own MiXCR run on the immunoSEQ multiplex PCR reads, TCRdb lists one record per CDR3 protein. In the table there are 120,000 or so distinct CDR3 sequences, around 94% of which are singletons. The sequenced sample consisted of CD4+ T cells from PBMCs. The receptors stem from a human donor in good health. Both conserved end residues are part of each CDR3. The order of the fields is clone size, J gene, V gene, CDR3 length, D gene, CDR3 DNA, CDR3 protein. The D gene is left open where the match is weak. Size is omitted from some rows. Given values are once, few, many or a class for expanded clones.

NA	TRBJ2-7	TRBV2	16	TRBD2	TGTGCCAGCAGACTGTATAGCGGGAGGGTCTCCTACGAGCAGTACTTC	CASRLYSGRVSYEQYF
NA	TRBJ2-7	TRBV3-1	15	NA	TGTGCCAGCAGCCGCCTTAGTGGGAGTGCCGACGAGCAGTACTTC	CASSRLSGSADEQYF
few	TRBJ2-5	TRBV12-3/TRBV12-4	15	TRBD1	TGTGCCAGCAGTGGGACAGGGGGCCTCCAAGAGACCCAGTACTTC	CASSGTGGLQETQYF
NA	TRBJ2-2	TRBV6-6	16	NA	TGTGCCAGCAGAACGGTCGGGCGGCGGGACACCGGGGAGCTGTTTTTT	CASRTVGRRDTGELFF
NA	TRBJ2-5	TRBV20-1	13	NA	TGCAGTGCTACGACAGAGCCTCAAGAGACCCAGTACTTC	CSATTEPQETQYF
NA	TRBJ1-1	TRBV12-3/TRBV12-4	14	NA	TGTGCCAGCAGTTTAGCGGCGGGTGAGAGGAAAGCTTTCTTT	CASSLAAGERKAFF
NA	TRBJ2-7	TRBV4-3	15	TRBD1	TGCGCCAGCAGCCAACTCTTCGGGACAGCGTACGAGCAGTACTTC	CASSQLFGTAYEQYF
NA	TRBJ2-5	TRBV5-1	14	NA	TGCGCCAGCAGCGGCCAGGGAATTCTAGAGACCCAGTACTTC	CASSGQGILETQYF
NA	TRBJ1-5	TRBV27	14	NA	TGTGCCAGCAGTTTACGTTATAGCAATCAGCCCCAGCATTTT	CASSLRYSNQPQHF
NA	TRBJ2-3	TRBV18	17	NA	TGTGCCAGCTCACCCCTCGTTGGGGAACTCGTCCCCGATACGCAGTATTTT	CASSPLVGELVPDTQYF
NA	TRBJ2-4	TRBV6-1	17	TRBD2	TGTGCCAGCAGTCTTACTAGCGGGAGGCGGGCCAAAAACATTCAGTACTTC	CASSLTSGRRAKNIQYF
once	TRBJ2-5	TRBV5-1	15	NA	TGCGCCAGCAGCTCCCAAGCGGCCCTTGGGGAGACCCAGTACTTC	CASSSQAALGETQYF
NA	TRBJ2-1	TRBV7-3	13	TRBD2	TGTGCCAGCAGCATCACTAGCGGGAGGGAGCAGTTCTTC	CASSITSGREQFF
NA	TRBJ2-7	TRBV12-3/TRBV12-4	14	TRBD2	TGTGCCGTCGGGGTCCTAGCGGGATACTACGAGCAGTACTTC	CAVGVLAGYYEQYF
NA	TRBJ2-5	TRBV7-6	15	NA	TGTGCCAGCAGCATCTTCTCGGGAGTTAAAGAGACCCAGTACTTC	CASSIFSGVKETQYF
NA	TRBJ1-5	TRBV29-1	13	NA	TGCAGCGTTTTGGACAGTCTCAATCAGCCCCAGCATTTT	CSVLDSLNQPQHF
NA	TRBJ2-5	TRBV2	16	NA	TGTGCCAGCAGTGTCGGGTTAGCGGAGAACCAAGAGACCCAGTACTTC	CASSVGLAENQETQYF
NA	TRBJ2-5	TRBV7-2	13	NA	TGTGCCAGCAGCTTGGCTCAGACGGAGACCCAGTACTTC	CASSLAQTETQYF